Many counts were recorded for the clone carrying this T cell receptor (beta chain). This entry belongs to a study of blood T cells in healthy people across ages. Together with a sample-barcoded 5' primer, a J-beta primer mix was included in a second PCR lasting about 7 to 12 cycles. TCRdb re-called the 5' RACE reads through MiXCR, storing one row per CDR3 protein. This sample has about 670,000 distinct CDR3 sequences, with 40% to 45% found just once. The CDR3 is made up of 13 amino acids. Trimming took off 2 bases at V and 7 bases at J, with 14 bases between the two ends. Looked up from germline, CDR1 is SQVTM and CDR2 is ANQGSEA.

Material: blood. The V gene is TRBV29-1, the J gene TRBJ2-5; a possible D gene is TRBD2 (6 bases). The receptor was derived from a man older than 75 in good health. The CDR3 loop is CSVERLGEGTQYF. The CDR3 nucleotides read TGCAGCGTTGAACGACTAGGTGAAGGGACCCAGTACTTC.